The 13 T cell receptor beta chains below come from one sample, sequenced in a study of control samples from healthy donors and cancer patients. Some clones are missing from TCRdb's copy, which holds only in-frame ones; the method was immunoSEQ multiplex PCR. The table includes around 30,000 clones, approximately 91% detected once. Sequencing was performed on PBMCs. These TCRs come from a man aged 45-65 years with lung cancer.

This clone has only one observation. The DNA of the CDR3 is TGCGCCAGCAGACAGGGGTTAAACACTGAAGCTTTCTTT. As protein: CASRQGLNTEAFF. The chain is built from TRBV10-1 and TRBJ1-1; 7 positions match TRBD1. This CDR3 contains 13 residues. The germline V gene has CDR1 WNHNN and CDR2 SYGVQD (reference sequence). The trim removed 6 bases at V and 2 bases at J, leaving 3 bases unmatched.

This clone was counted a single time. This chain joins TRBV18 and TRBJ2-5, with D possibly matching TRBD2 (5 bases). Germline CDR1 and CDR2: KGHSH and LQKENI. This CDR3 spans 14 amino acids. Trimming took 6 bases from V and 3 from J, leaving 14 bases between them. CDR3 amino acids: CASSRQLGEETQYF. Written as DNA, the CDR3 is TGTGCCAGCTCCCGGCAACTAGGAGAAGAGACCCAGTACTTC.

The J gene is TRBJ2-7, the V gene TRBV5-1, with 7 bases identical to TRBD2. The trim removed 4 bases at V and 7 bases at J, leaving 8 bases unmatched. Germline CDR1 is SGHRS and CDR2 is YFSETQ. The CDR3 spans 13 residues. For the CDR3, the DNA is TGCGCCAGCAGCGTTGGGCGGGGGAGTGAGCAGTACTTC. It yields the protein CASSVGRGSEQYF.

This sequence joins TRBV28 and TRBJ2-1; 10 bases align to TRBD1. This CDR3 region has 15 residues. V shed 8 bases and J 4 bases; nucleotides not matched to a gene: 8. The V gene's germline CDR1 is MDHEN and CDR2 SYDVKM. The CDR3 sequence: CASFMTGGAYNEQFF. The CDR3 bases are TGTGCCAGCTTTATGACAGGGGGCGCTTACAATGAGCAGTTCTTC.

This chain connects TRBV11-3 to TRBJ2-1; no firm D call. The CDR3 is made up of 13 amino acids. CDR1 is SGHNT, CDR2 YENEEA, per germline. Trimming left V 5 bases short and J 13 bases short, with 18 bases between. CDR3 region: CASSGPDRQFQFF. In DNA form, the CDR3 reads TGTGCCAGCAGCGGCCCAGACCGGCAGTTTCAGTTCTTC.

The chain links TRBV28 to TRBJ1-5; D may be TRBD1 (6 bases). CDR1 and CDR2 from the germline V gene are MDHEN and SYDVKM. Trimming shortened V by 2 bases and J by 0 bases, and 14 bases separated the two germline ends. CDR3 length: 17 residues. CDR3 in amino acids: CASSLRGQIYSNQPQHF. The CDR3 nucleotides read TGTGCCAGCAGTTTAAGGGGACAAATTTATAGCAATCAGCCCCAGCATTTT.

The chain carries TRBV5-6 and TRBJ1-2; D is uncertain. With 4 bases removed from V and 4 bases from J, the gap between germline ends came to 14 bases. The CDR3 extends over 14 amino acids. Germline loops: CDR1 SGHDT, CDR2 YYEEEE. As DNA, the CDR3 is TGTGCCAGCAGCACTCTCAGGACTCCCTATGGCTACACCTTC. It encodes CASSTLRTPYGYTF.

The V call is TRBV7-2, the J call TRBJ2-3; the match to TRBD2 covers 11 bases. From germline, CDR1 is SGHTA and CDR2 FQGNSA. The CDR3 length is 18 residues. Losses at the gene ends were 0 bases for V and 1 base for J; bases not matched to a gene: 6. CDR3 in amino acids: CASSLAPTSGGRTDTQYF. CDR3 nucleotide sequence: TGTGCCAGCAGCTTAGCCCCCACTAGCGGGGGCCGCACAGATACGCAGTATTTT.

J is TRBJ2-1 and V is TRBV5-1; tentatively, D is TRBD1 (6 bases). The CDR3 has 15 residues. Trimming pared 0 bases from V and 5 bases from J, leaving 12 bases between. Germline values: CDR1 SGHRS, CDR2 YFSETQ. CDR3 sequence: CASSLAGGRNNEQFF. For the CDR3, the DNA is TGCGCCAGCAGCTTGGCTGGGGGCCGTAACAATGAGCAGTTCTTC.

The chain carries TRBV2 and TRBJ2-7; TRBD1 matches 8 bases. The CDR3 length is 14 residues. Trimming took 6 bases from V and 2 from J; bases not matched to a gene: 6. CDR1 and CDR2 from the germline V gene are SNHLY and FYNNEI. The CDR3 loop reads CASSRQGSPYEQYF. DNA of the CDR3: TGTGCCAGCAGCCGACAGGGGTCCCCCTACGAGCAGTACTTC.

This clone was detected once. The chain combines TRBV5-4 with TRBJ1-3; no firm D call. The CDR3 sequence is 14 residues long. Germline CDR1 SGHNT, CDR2 YYREEE (reference sequence). Trimming took off 1 base at V and 4 bases at J, with 9 bases between the two ends. CDR3 residues: CASSLSSSGNTIYF. The CDR3 DNA reads as TGTGCCAGCAGCTTGAGCAGTTCGGGAAACACCATATATTTT.

V and J are TRBV7-6 and TRBJ1-6, with 11 nucleotides matching TRBD1. Germline V lookup: CDR1 SGHVS, CDR2 FNYEAQ. The CDR3 consists of 16 residues. The junction had 9 bases not matched to a gene; V was cut back by 5 bases and J by 9 bases. Written as DNA, the CDR3 is TGTGCCAGCAGCCCGGGACAGGGGGGTCTTTTTTCACCCCTCCACTTT. It yields the protein CASSPGQGGLFSPLHF.

The chain employs TRBV27 and TRBJ1-2; tentatively, D is TRBD1 (5 bases). Germline V gives CDR1 MNHEY, CDR2 SMNVEV (reference sequence). The CDR3 covers 15 residues. V lost 3 bases and J 1 base, leaving 12 bases between the germline ends. This chain's CDR3 is CASSLGTDGNYGYTF. CDR3 nucleotide sequence: TGTGCCAGCAGTTTGGGGACCGACGGTAACTATGGCTACACCTTC.